This TCR beta chain was captured by sequencing in a study of technical replicates of blood from a few donors. The germline gives CDR1 KGHSH, CDR2 LQKENI. The CDR3 consists of 15 residues. The junction had 4 bases not matched to a gene; V was cut back by 3 bases and J by 6 bases. Data came from immunoSEQ multiplex PCR; TCRdb stores just in-frame clones and leaves some out. The sample carries about 62,000 clones, approximately 89% recorded once. The sample consisted of PBMCs. The receptor comes from a human donor in good health. Some clones in this sample may be carry-over from other donors' samples. The rearrangement uses TRBV18 and TRBJ1-5; TRBD1 matches 11 bases. The CDR3 DNA sequence: TGTGCCAGCTCACCCGGACAGGGGGCTGGTCAGCCCCAGCATTTT. Its protein product is CASSPGQGAGQPQHF.